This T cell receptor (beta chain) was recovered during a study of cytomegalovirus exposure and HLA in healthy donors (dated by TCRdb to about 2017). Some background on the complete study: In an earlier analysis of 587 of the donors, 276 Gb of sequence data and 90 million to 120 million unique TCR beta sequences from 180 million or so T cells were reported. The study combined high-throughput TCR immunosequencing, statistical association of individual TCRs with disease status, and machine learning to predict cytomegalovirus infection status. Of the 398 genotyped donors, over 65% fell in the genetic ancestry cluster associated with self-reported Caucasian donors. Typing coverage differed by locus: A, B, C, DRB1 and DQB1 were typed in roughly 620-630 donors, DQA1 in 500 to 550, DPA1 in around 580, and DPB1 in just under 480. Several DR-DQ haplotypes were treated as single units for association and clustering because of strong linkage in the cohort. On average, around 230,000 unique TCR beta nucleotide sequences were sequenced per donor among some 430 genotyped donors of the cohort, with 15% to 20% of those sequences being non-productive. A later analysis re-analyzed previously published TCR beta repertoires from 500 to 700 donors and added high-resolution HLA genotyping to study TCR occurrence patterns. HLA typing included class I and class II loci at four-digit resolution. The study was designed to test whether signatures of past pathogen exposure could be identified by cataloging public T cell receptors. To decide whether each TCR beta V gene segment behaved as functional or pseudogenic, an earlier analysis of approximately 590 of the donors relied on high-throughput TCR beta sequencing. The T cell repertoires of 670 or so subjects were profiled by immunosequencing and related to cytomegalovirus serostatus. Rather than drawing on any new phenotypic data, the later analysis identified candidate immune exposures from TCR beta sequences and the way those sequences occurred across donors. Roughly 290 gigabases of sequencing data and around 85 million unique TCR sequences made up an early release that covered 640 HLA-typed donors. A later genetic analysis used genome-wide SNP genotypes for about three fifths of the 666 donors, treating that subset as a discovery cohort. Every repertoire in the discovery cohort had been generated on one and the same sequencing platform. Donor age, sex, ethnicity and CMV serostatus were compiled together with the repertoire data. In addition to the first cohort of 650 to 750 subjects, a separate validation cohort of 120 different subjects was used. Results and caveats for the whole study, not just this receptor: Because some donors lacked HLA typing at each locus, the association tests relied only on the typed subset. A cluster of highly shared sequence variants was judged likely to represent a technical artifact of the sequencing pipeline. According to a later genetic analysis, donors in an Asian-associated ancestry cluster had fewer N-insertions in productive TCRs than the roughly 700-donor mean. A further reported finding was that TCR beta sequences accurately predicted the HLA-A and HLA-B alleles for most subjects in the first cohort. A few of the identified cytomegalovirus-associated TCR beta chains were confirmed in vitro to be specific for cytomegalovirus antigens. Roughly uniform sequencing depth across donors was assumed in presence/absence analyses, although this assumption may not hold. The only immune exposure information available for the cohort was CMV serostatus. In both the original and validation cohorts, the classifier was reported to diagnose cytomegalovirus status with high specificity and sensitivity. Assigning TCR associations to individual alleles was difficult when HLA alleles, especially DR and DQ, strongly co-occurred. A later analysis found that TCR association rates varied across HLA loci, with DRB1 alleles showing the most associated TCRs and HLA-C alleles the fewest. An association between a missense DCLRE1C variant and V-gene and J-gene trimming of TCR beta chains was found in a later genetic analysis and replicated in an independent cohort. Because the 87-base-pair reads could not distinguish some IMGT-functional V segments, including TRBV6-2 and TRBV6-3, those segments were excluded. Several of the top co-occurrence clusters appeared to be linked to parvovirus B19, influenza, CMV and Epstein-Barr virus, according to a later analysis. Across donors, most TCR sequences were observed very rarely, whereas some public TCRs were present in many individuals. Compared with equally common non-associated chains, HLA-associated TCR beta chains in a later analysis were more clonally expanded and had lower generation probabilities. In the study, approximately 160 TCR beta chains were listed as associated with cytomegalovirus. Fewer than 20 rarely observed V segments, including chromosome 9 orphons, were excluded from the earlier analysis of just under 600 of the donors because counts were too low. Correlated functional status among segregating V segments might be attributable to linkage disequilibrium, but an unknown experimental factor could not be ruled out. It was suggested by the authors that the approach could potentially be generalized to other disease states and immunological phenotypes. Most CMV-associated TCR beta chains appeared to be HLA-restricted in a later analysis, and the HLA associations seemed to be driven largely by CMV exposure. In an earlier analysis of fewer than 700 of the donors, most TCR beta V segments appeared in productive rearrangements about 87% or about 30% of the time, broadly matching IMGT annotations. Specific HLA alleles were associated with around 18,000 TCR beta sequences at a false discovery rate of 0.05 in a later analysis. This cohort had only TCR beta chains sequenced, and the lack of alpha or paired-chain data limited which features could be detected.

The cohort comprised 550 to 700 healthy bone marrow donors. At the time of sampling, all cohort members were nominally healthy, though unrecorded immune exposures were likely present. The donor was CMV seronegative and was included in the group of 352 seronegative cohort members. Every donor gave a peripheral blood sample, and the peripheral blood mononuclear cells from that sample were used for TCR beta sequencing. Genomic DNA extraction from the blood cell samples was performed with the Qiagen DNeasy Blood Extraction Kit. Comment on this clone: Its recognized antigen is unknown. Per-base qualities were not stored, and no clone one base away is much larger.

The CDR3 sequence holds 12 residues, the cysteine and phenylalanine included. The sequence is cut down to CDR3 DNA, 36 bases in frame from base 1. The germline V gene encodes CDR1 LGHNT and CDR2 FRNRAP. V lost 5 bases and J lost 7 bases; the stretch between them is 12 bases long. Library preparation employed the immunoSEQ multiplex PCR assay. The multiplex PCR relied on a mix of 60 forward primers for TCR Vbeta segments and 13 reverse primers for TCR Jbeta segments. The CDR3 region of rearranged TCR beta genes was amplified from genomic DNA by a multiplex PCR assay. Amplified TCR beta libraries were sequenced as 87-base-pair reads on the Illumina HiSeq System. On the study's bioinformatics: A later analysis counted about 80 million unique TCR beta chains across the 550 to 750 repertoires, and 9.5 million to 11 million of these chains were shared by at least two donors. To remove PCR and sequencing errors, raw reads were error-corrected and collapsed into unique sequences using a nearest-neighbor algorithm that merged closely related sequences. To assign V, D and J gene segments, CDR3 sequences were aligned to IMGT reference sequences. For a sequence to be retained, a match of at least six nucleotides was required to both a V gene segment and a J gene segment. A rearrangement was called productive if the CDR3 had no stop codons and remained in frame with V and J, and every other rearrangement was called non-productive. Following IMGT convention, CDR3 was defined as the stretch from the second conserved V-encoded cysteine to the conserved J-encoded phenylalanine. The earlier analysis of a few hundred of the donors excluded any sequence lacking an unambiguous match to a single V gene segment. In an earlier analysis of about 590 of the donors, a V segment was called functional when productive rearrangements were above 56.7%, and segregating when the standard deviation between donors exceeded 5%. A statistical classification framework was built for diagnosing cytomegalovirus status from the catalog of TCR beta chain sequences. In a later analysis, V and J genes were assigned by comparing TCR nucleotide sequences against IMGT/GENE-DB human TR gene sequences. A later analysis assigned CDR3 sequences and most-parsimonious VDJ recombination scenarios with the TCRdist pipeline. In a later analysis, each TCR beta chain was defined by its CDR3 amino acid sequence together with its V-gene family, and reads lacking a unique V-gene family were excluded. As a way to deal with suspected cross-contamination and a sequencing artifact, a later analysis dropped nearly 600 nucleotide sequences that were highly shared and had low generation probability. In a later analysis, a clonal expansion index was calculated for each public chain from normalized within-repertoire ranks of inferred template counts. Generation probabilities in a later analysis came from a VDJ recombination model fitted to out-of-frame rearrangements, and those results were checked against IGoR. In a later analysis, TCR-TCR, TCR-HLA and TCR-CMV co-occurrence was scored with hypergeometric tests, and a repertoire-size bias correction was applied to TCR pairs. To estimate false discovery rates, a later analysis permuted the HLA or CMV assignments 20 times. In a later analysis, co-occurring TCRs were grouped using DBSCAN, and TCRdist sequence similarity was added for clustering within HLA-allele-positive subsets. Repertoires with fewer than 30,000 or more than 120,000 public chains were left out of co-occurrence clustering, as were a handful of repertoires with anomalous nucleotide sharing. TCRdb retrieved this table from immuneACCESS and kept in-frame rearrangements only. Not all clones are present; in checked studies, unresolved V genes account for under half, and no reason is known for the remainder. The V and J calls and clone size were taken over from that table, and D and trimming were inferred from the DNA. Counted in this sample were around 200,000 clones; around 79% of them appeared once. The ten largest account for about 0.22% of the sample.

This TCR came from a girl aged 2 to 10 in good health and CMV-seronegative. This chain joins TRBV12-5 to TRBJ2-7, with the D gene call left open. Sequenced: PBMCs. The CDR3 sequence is CASGLFQREQYF. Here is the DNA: TGTGCTAGTGGTCTTTTTCAACGGGAGCAGTACTTC.